Listed below are T cell receptor beta chains from one sample, sequenced in a study of neoadjuvant nivolumab and ipilimumab in lung cancer. Sequenced by immunoSEQ multiplex PCR; TCRdb stores in-frame clones only, minus some. The sample lists fewer than 35,000 clones; about 92% were seen once. The sequenced sample was peripheral blood, obtained after neoadjuvant nivolumab, alone or with ipilimumab, at or shortly before surgery. These receptors were taken from an adult with non-small cell lung cancer. Both conserved end residues are part of each CDR3.

v_gene	j_gene	CDR3aa
TRBV7-8	TRBJ2-2	CASSQAGRNTGELFF
TRBV14	TRBJ2-5	CASSQDRGRWGETQYF
TRBV11-2	TRBJ1-2	CASSLHGNTHTYGYTF
TRBV10-1	TRBJ1-4	CASSAGGSNEKLFF
TRBV5-1	TRBJ1-1	CASSLAAGNTEAFF
TRBV5-4	TRBJ1-5	CASSLDRNQPQHF
TRBV10-3	TRBJ2-7	CAISATGGRYEQYF
TRBV6-6	TRBJ2-5	CASSYGGGTSIETQYF
TRBV6-6	TRBJ1-4	CASREKWGEKLFF
TRBV9	TRBJ1-1	CASSVAGQADNTEAFF
TRBV5-1	TRBJ2-5	CASSGLAGGGGETQYF
TRBV6-1	TRBJ2-7	CASRERLAGVYEQYF
TRBV7-8	TRBJ2-7	CASSSEGDPASGRTSFHEQYF
TRBV2	TRBJ2-5	CASSGYRGAGETQYF
TRBV14	TRBJ1-1	CASSPDARAFF
TRBV2	TRBJ2-5	CADDGGETQYF
TRBV7-9	TRBJ2-5	CASSLEGAQGETQYF